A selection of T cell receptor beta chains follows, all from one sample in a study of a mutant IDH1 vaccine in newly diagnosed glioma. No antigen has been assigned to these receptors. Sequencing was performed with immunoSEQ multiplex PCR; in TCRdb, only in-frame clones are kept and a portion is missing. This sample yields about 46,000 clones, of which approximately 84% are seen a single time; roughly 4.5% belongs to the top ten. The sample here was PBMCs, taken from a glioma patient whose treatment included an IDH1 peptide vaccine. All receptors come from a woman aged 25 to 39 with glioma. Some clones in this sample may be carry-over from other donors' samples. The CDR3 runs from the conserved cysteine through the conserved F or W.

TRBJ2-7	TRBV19	CASRSGGTYEQYF
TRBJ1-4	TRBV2	CASSIPRGSSEKLFF
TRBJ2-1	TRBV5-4	CASSPGVYEVNEQFF
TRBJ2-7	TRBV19	CASSHRDRSSYEQYF
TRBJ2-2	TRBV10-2	CASTPMWVGNTGELFF
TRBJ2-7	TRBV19	CASTAGAGYEQYF
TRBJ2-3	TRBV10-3	CAINRAAEGTDTQYF
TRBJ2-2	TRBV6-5	CASSRITGELFF
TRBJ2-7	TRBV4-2	CASSQDKGSYEQYF
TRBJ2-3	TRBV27	CASSPGRPTDTQYF
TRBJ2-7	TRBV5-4	CASSLGDRPYEQYF
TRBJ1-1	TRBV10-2	CASSEPGQGITEAFF
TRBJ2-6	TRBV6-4	CASSAGTVSGANVLTF
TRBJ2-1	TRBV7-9	CASQGSYNEQFF